Presented here are 27 T cell receptor beta chains from one specimen sequenced in a study of blood T cell repertoires in COVID-19 (dated by TCRdb to 2018 to 2020). Libraries came from the immunoSEQ multiplex PCR assay. TCRdb limited this immuneACCESS table to in-frame rearrangements with V and J called. A share of clones is missing; checked studies link under half to unresolved V genes, and the rest is unexplained. The sample contains some 210,000 clones, about 83% of them found a single time. The ten most abundant clones make up roughly 7.6% of the sample. The specimen sequenced was peripheral blood. The receptors here all came from a woman aged 45-59 years with active or convalescent COVID-19.

The gene calls are TRBV16 and TRBJ1-4, with 8 bases aligning to TRBD1. Germline trimming cut 5 bases from V and 7 bases from J; bases unmatched to any gene: 3. Germline CDR1 and CDR2: KGHSY and FQNENV. The CDR3 loop spans 13 amino acids. Here the CDR3 reads CASSGGTGEKLFF. The CDR3 coding sequence is TGTGCCAGCAGCGGCGGGACAGGTGAAAAACTGTTTTTT.

Written as DNA, the CDR3 is TGTGCCAGCAGCCCCACAGACCGACTAGCGGGAGCCTCCTACGAGCAGTACTTC. It encodes CASSPTDRLAGASYEQYF. The chain recombines TRBV3-1 (or the pseudogene TRBV3-2) with TRBJ2-7; 12 positions match TRBD2. The CDR3 length is 18 residues. V lost 4 bases, J lost 0 bases, and 10 bases stayed unmatched. CDR1 and CDR2 from the germline V gene are LGHDT and YNNKEL (reference sequence).

This chain connects TRBV21-1 to TRBJ1-2. TRBV21-1 is recorded as a pseudogene. The CDR3 runs 17 residues. CDR3 loop: CASSKIGSFGRGYGYTF. The CDR3 DNA is TGTGCCAGCAGCAAAATAGGGTCTTTCGGACGGGGCTATGGCTACACCTTC.

The gene calls are TRBV7-2 and TRBJ1-2, with 9 bases identical to TRBD1. The CDR3 contains 15 residues. CDR1 and CDR2 from the germline V gene are SGHTA and FQGNSA. V was clipped by 4 bases and J by 6 bases; unmatched bases: 9. The CDR3 reads CASSYRRQGENGYTF. The CDR3 DNA follows: TGTGCCAGCAGCTATCGCCGACAGGGGGAGAATGGCTACACCTTC.

The chain combines TRBV7-9 with TRBJ2-1, with a weak D call TRBD1 (5 bases). The ends were cut back, 3 bases at V and 8 bases at J, with 17 bases in the middle. Germline-derived CDR1 and CDR2 are SEHNR and FQNEAQ (reference sequence). CDR3 size: 15 residues. The CDR3 sequence is CASSLGQGLFDEQFF. CDR3 nucleotide sequence: TGTGCCAGCAGCTTGGGGCAGGGTCTCTTCGATGAGCAGTTCTTC.

The chain combines TRBV30 with TRBJ2-7, with D tentatively TRBD1 (6 bases). The germline V gene encodes CDR1 GTSNPN and CDR2 SVGIG (reference sequence). This CDR3 has 14 residues. V shed 5 bases and J shed 0 bases, with 14 bases lying between them. In DNA form, the CDR3 reads TGTGCCTGGGAAAGGGGGAAAAGCTCCTACGAGCAGTACGTC. This codes for CAWERGKSSYEQYV.

In DNA form, the CDR3 reads TGTGCCAGCAGTAGGGACAGGGCCACAGATACGCAGTATTTT. Its translation: CASSRDRATDTQYF. V and J are TRBV2 and TRBJ2-3, with 9 nucleotides matching TRBD1. Germline assignment: CDR1 SNHLY and CDR2 FYNNEI. Losses at the gene ends were 5 bases for V and 2 bases for J; bases not matched to a gene: 2. The CDR3 contains 14 residues.

This clone was observed a few times. This chain uses TRBV30 with TRBJ1-4; D is undetermined. Between the trimmed V and J ends, which lost 1 base and 7 bases, there was a span of 7 bases. This CDR3 spans 12 amino acids. CDR1 and CDR2 (germline): GTSNPN, SVGIG (reference sequence). The CDR3: CAWSAGVEKLFF. The CDR3 nucleotides read TGTGCCTGGAGTGCCGGGGTTGAAAAACTGTTTTTT.

The chain is built from TRBV3-1 (or the pseudogene TRBV3-2) and TRBJ1-4, with a possible D match to TRBD1 (6 bases). Germline-derived CDR1 and CDR2 are LGHDT and YNNKEL (reference sequence). Deletions cut 0 bases from V and 11 bases from J, with 19 bases between. The CDR3 is 16 amino acids. Here the CDR3 reads CASSQDPGTGSEKLFF. For the CDR3, the DNA is TGTGCCAGCAGCCAAGACCCTGGTACAGGGTCGGAGAAACTGTTTTTT.

The chain has TRBV19 and TRBJ2-2; 8 positions agree with TRBD1. The CDR3 extends over 16 amino acids. With V trimmed by 3 bases and J by 1 base, 4 bases remained unmatched. The germline CDR1 and CDR2 sequences are LNHDA and SQIVND (reference sequence). CDR3 coding DNA: TGTGCCAGTAGTATGGAGACAGGGGTGAACACCGGGGAGCTGTTTTTT. The encoded protein is CASSMETGVNTGELFF.

The J gene is TRBJ2-5, the V gene TRBV3-1 (or the pseudogene TRBV3-2); 10 bases fit TRBD1. V was clipped by 1 base and J by 9 bases; unmatched bases: 11. CDR3 size: 16 residues. Germline V gene sequence: CDR1 LGHDT, CDR2 YNNKEL (reference sequence). The CDR3 nucleotides are TGTGCCAGCAGCCAAGGGTCGGGACAGGGGCCATGGGCCCAGTACTTC. Translating gives CASSQGSGQGPWAQYF.

The V gene is TRBV7-9, the J gene TRBJ1-5; D is possibly TRBD1 (6 bases). The CDR3 totals 15 residues. V lost 5 bases and J lost 2, with 13 bases in between. From germline, CDR1 is SEHNR and CDR2 FQNEAQ (reference sequence). CDR3 coding DNA: TGTGCCAGCAGCCTGACAGGCCCGGGCAATCAGCCCCAGCATTTT. This translates into CASSLTGPGNQPQHF.

This rearrangement joins TRBV18 to TRBJ2-1, with 8 bases fitting TRBD2. The V gene end was trimmed by 1 base and the J gene end by 8 bases; junction bases not matched to a gene: 19. CDR1 KGHSH and CDR2 LQKENI come from the germline V gene. This CDR3 has 19 amino acids. The CDR3 is CASSPHGLDKVGTRDEQFF. The CDR3 bases are TGTGCCAGCTCACCACACGGCTTGGATAAAGTCGGGACTAGGGATGAGCAGTTCTTC.

V is TRBV5-4 and J is TRBJ1-2, with a tentative D call TRBD1 (6 bases). V was cut by 3 bases and J by 5 bases, with 11 bases left in between. Germline values: CDR1 SGHNT, CDR2 YYREEE (reference sequence). CDR3 length equals 13 residues. The CDR3 protein is CASSSTGLYGYTF. Here the CDR3 DNA reads TGTGCCAGCAGCTCTACAGGGTTGTATGGCTACACCTTC.

The J gene is TRBJ2-2, the V gene TRBV6-5, with D possibly being TRBD1 (7 bases). CDR1 is MNHEY, CDR2 SVGAGI, per germline. The V and J ends lost 6 bases and 8 bases respectively, with 16 bases between them. This CDR3 comprises 14 residues. For the CDR3, the DNA is TGTGCCAGCAGGCGGAGGAGGGGGCAGGGGGAGCTGTTTTTT. Its protein is CASRRRRGQGELFF.

V and J are TRBV28 and TRBJ2-5; 15 nucleotides align to TRBD2. This CDR3 comprises 15 residues. Germline lookup yields CDR1 MDHEN and CDR2 SYDVKM. J lost 4 bases, V lost 8 bases, and 5 bases had no gene match. CDR3 protein: CASFGLAGGIETQYF. DNA of the CDR3: TGTGCCAGCTTCGGACTAGCGGGGGGGATAGAGACCCAGTACTTC. The whole variable domain, remainder taken from reference TRBV28 and TRBJ2-5, is DVKVTQSSRYLVKRTGEKVFLECVQDMDHENMFWYRQDPGLGLRLIYFSYDVKMKEKGDIPEGYSVSREKKERFSLILESASTNQTSMYLCASFGLAGGIETQYFGPGTRLLVL.

The chain combines TRBV24-1 with TRBJ2-7, with 9 nucleotides matching TRBD1. The CDR3 runs to 15 residues. Germline V gene sequence: CDR1 KGHDR, CDR2 SFDVKD. After removal of 4 bases from V and 6 bases from J, the junction contained 9 bases not matched to a gene. CDR3 in amino acids: CATSEPGQGTGEQYF. The CDR3 DNA sequence: TGTGCCACCAGTGAACCGGGACAGGGCACGGGCGAGCAGTACTTC.

The sample holds one count of this clone. The chain couples TRBV2 to TRBJ2-1; TRBD1 might be the D (5 bases). V shed 7 bases and J shed 7 bases, with 17 bases lying between them. The CDR3 is 14 residues long. CDR1 is SNHLY and CDR2 is FYNNEI in the germline V gene. The CDR3 protein is CASNQRQNTNEQFF. The CDR3 coding sequence is TGTGCCAGCAACCAGAGACAGAATACAAATGAGCAGTTCTTC. The full variable domain, its missing parts supplied by reference TRBV2 and TRBJ2-1, is EPEVTQTPSHQVTQMGQEVILRCVPISNHLYFYWYRQILGQKVEFLVSFYNNEISEKSEIFDDQFSVERPDGSNFTLKIRSTKLEDSAMYFCASNQRQNTNEQFFGPGTRLTVL.

The rearrangement uses TRBV5-1 and TRBJ1-1; 9 bases align to TRBD1. CDR1 SGHRS and CDR2 YFSETQ come from the germline V gene. The CDR3 extends over 15 amino acids. Unmatched junction bases numbered 5, after V lost 5 bases and J lost 0 bases. CDR3 protein: CASRSGTGLNTEAFF. The CDR3 region has the DNA TGCGCCAGCAGGTCCGGGACAGGGCTGAACACTGAAGCTTTCTTT.

V gene TRBV5-1 combines with J gene TRBJ1-2; a weak D match, TRBD1 (5 bases). The CDR3 runs 13 residues. In germline, CDR1 is SGHRS, CDR2 YFSETQ. V lost 5 bases and J 8 bases, leaving 16 bases between the germline ends. For the CDR3, the DNA is TGCGCCAGCAGGCCACCGGACATTGGGGGCTACACCTTC. Its translation: CASRPPDIGGYTF.

This clone was counted only a few times. The chain is built from TRBV18 and TRBJ1-5; D may be TRBD1 (6 bases). The CDR3 sequence is 14 residues long. Germline CDR1 and CDR2: KGHSH and LQKENI. V gave up 4 bases and J gave up 5 bases, with 12 bases separating them. The CDR3 here is CASSLQGSDQPQHF. CDR3 DNA: TGTGCCAGCTCACTACAGGGTTCCGATCAGCCCCAGCATTTT. The full variable domain, with the rest looked up from reference TRBV18 and TRBJ1-5, is NAGVMQNPRHLVRRRGQEARLRCSPMKGHSHVYWYRQLPEEGLKFMVYLQKENIIDESGMPKERFSAEFPKEGPSILRIQQVVRGDSAAYFCASSLQGSDQPQHFGDGTRLSIL.

The chain joins TRBV28 to TRBJ1-2; maybe TRBD1 (6 bases). Germline V gene data show CDR1 as MDHEN and CDR2 as SYDVKM. Trimming removed 4 bases from V and 3 bases from J, with 15 bases in between. This CDR3 has 15 amino acids. The DNA of the CDR3 is TGTGCCAGCAGTTCGAGACAGGTTTATGACTATGGCTACACCTTC. Its translation is CASSSRQVYDYGYTF.

The chain joins TRBV30 to TRBJ1-6; 7 positions match TRBD1. Trimming took 2 bases from V and 0 from J; bases not matched to a gene: 10. CDR1 and CDR2 from the germline V gene are GTSNPN and SVGIG (reference sequence). This CDR3 contains 18 residues. The CDR3 DNA follows: TGTGCCTGGAGTCGAGGAGGGGGCGGAAGCTCCTATAATTCACCCCTCCACTTT. Encoded protein: CAWSRGGGGSSYNSPLHF. The full variable domain, its missing parts supplied by reference TRBV30 and TRBJ1-6, is SQTIHQWPATLVQPVGSPLSLECTVEGTSNPNLYWYRQAAGRGLQLLFYSVGIGQISSEVPQNLSASRPQDRQFILSSKKLLLSDSGFYLCAWSRGGGGSSYNSPLHFGNGTRLTVT.

The rearrangement uses TRBV5-1 and TRBJ1-3; the D gene is possibly TRBD1 (6 bases). The CDR3 has 16 amino acids. Germline CDR1 reads SGHRS; CDR2 reads YFSETQ. Trimming left V 4 bases short and J 0 bases short, with 14 bases between. CDR3 nucleotides: TGCGCCAGCAGCCCCAGGGGACGGGCCTCTGGAAACACCATATATTTT. Protein: CASSPRGRASGNTIYF.

J is TRBJ2-3 and V is TRBV6-4; 8 nucleotides line up with TRBD2. Germline trimming cut 3 bases from V and 0 bases from J; bases unmatched to any gene: 2. The CDR3 spans 15 residues. CDR1 is MRHNA and CDR2 is SNTAGT in the germline V gene. The CDR3 is CASSELAGSTDTQYF. The CDR3 nucleotides are TGTGCCAGCAGTGAGTTAGCGGGAAGCACAGATACGCAGTATTTT.

V is TRBV19 and J is TRBJ2-7; 12 nucleotides line up with TRBD2. This CDR3 has 14 residues. V lost 5 bases and J lost 2; bases outside the gene matches: 1. The germline V gene encodes CDR1 LNHDA and CDR2 SQIVND (reference sequence). Written as DNA, the CDR3 is TGTGCCAGTAGTCGACTAGCGGGAGCCTACGAGCAGTACTTC. Translated, it gives CASSRLAGAYEQYF.

The chain couples TRBV18 to TRBJ2-7, with 8 positions matching TRBD1. J lost 5 bases, V lost 2 bases, and 5 bases had no gene match. Germline CDR1 KGHSH, CDR2 LQKENI. CDR3 length: 14 amino acids. The CDR3 reads CASSPVTGDNEQYF. CDR3 bases: TGTGCCAGCTCACCAGTGACAGGGGATAACGAGCAGTACTTC.